This TCR beta chain derives from a study of long-term antiretroviral therapy in people with HIV. The content of samples before DNA extraction was about 0.9-11 million cryopreserved PBMC. CDR1 is MGHRA, CDR2 YSYEKL, per germline. This CDR3 contains 15 residues. Deletions cut 3 bases from V and 8 bases from J, with 19 bases between. Run at survey level, the immunoSEQ assay was version v3.0. Measured with immunoSEQ multiplex PCR; TCRdb has only the in-frame clones, and not every one. The data contain approximately 15,000 clones, roughly 80% of them singletons. Whole-study results and caveats: Transplant donor controls retained higher diversity, though diversity increased after ART.

As to this clone: What it recognizes is unknown.

The sequence was obtained from a man in his late teens or twenties with HIV. The specimen was unsorted PBMCs, collected 0.1 years after starting antiretroviral therapy. The rearrangement uses TRBV4-1 and TRBJ1-2, with D unclear. Written as DNA, the CDR3 is TGCGCCAGCAGCCAGGCGATGGTAGGGCCGGGGGGCTACACCTTC. Protein product: CASSQAMVGPGGYTF.